This TCR beta chain was found in a study of cytotoxic CD8 clonotypes in ibrutinib-treated CLL. Findings and limits, study-wide: Lymph node repertoires were not studied, and sampling times were unmatched.

CDR1 and CDR2 (germline): MDHEN, SYDVKM. Trimming pared 3 bases from V and 7 bases from J, leaving 5 bases between. The CDR3 is 11 amino acids. Of note for this clone: The antigen is unknown.

Repertoires were generated with immunoSEQ multiplex PCR, while TCRdb's copy carries only in-frame clones and drops some. The top ten clones hold about 5% of a sample with over 250,000 clones, 60% to 80% of them seen once. Material: PBMCs, obtained at disease progression, from a patient treated with ibrutinib. The chain recombines TRBV28 with TRBJ2-3; no clear D. This receptor was taken from a human donor with chronic lymphocytic leukemia. CDR3 sequence (DNA): TGTGCCAGCAGTTTTTTAAATACGCAGTATTTT. Translated, it gives CASSFLNTQYF.